This T cell receptor (beta chain) was found in a study of T cell clusters in autoimmune cytopenias. General observations from the study: The cluster-lack signature was not seen for secondary cytopenia versus chronic lymphocytic leukemia. Exclusive TRB clusters were 2.5 to 3.5-fold more numerous in healthy donors than in active autoimmune hepatitis. TRB repertoire shifts in secondary cytopenia and chronic lymphocytic leukemia mostly reflected lymphoma, not autoimmunity. The T cell clusters were defined only in silico, without experimental functional validation.

Some 38,000 genome equivalents of blood DNA were amplified for TRB. The length of the CDR3 is 14 residues. Germline CDR1 is SGHRS and CDR2 is YFSETQ. As for this clonotype: Antigen specificity is unknown.

TRB was amplified by touch-down multiplex PCR, primer pools A and B combined. TCRdb reprocessed the multiplex PCR reads and keeps a single row for each CDR3 protein, giving no DNA. The sample table sets out 9,500 to 15,000 distinct CDR3 sequences. Sequenced material: peripheral blood. The origin of this receptor is a human donor with an autoimmune cytopenia or autoimmune hepatitis (not recorded which). V gene TRBV5-1 combines with J gene TRBJ2-3. CDR3 residues: CASSLGQATDTQYF.